One and the same sample provided the 24 T cell receptor beta chains below, sequenced in a study of CD8 T cells in ankylosing spondylitis. General observations from the study: Seemingly distinctive of ankylosing spondylitis blood was a TCR beta motif formed by eight highly homologous variants.

TCRdb re-called the 5' RACE reads through MiXCR, storing one row per CDR3 protein. The sample yields about 210,000 distinct CDR3 sequences, around 7.9% seen once. For these receptors, no antigen is known. The specimen was blood, either unsorted or a sorted T cell fraction (not recorded which). The receptors originated from a male donor with ankylosing spondylitis.

V gene TRBV27 combines with J gene TRBJ1-6; D remains unclear. V lost 5 bases and J lost 4, with 6 bases in between. Germline assignment: CDR1 MNHEY and CDR2 SMNVEV (reference sequence). The CDR3 contains 13 residues. As DNA, the CDR3 is TGTGCCAGCAGTCGGGCTTATAATTCACCCCTCCACTTT. Translating it yields CASSRAYNSPLHF.

This clonotype was detected many times. This rearrangement joins TRBV4-3 to TRBJ2-7; 7 nucleotides match TRBD2. CDR3 size: 16 residues. Germline V CDR1 and CDR2: LGHNA, YSLEER. V was clipped by 0 bases and J by 0 bases; unmatched bases: 5. CDR3 sequence: CASSQEYLAVSYEQYF. CDR3 DNA sequence: TGCGCCAGCAGCCAAGAATACCTAGCGGTCTCCTACGAGCAGTACTTC.

This clonotype was recorded many times. The chain recombines TRBV7-8 with TRBJ2-1, with D possibly being TRBD1 (6 bases). This CDR3 spans 13 amino acids. Between the trimmed V and J ends, which lost 2 bases and 9 bases, there was a span of 11 bases. In germline, CDR1 is SGHVS, CDR2 FQNEAQ. CDR3 sequence (DNA): TGTGCCAGCAGCTTACAGGGGTACGGTGAGCAGTTCTTC. Residues: CASSLQGYGEQFF.

There are many counts of this clonotype. The chain recombines TRBV5-1 with TRBJ1-2; D possibly corresponds to TRBD1 (6 bases). The CDR3 consists of 15 residues. Germline assignment: CDR1 SGHRS and CDR2 YFSETQ. Between the trimmed V and J ends, which lost 1 base and 4 bases, there was a span of 14 bases. CDR3 region: CASSLPITGRYGYTF. The DNA of the CDR3 is TGCGCCAGCAGCTTGCCCATCACAGGGCGCTATGGCTACACCTTC.

This clonotype occurred many times. The rearrangement joins TRBV29-1 to TRBJ1-2; TRBD1 matches at 8 bases. This CDR3 has 14 residues. Germline V CDR1 and CDR2: SQVTM, ANQGSEA. V was pared by 6 bases and J by 7 bases, with 13 bases of the junction left unmatched. The DNA for the CDR3 is TGCAGCGTGAACTCGGACAGGGTCTCATCTGGCTACACCTTC. This translates into CSVNSDRVSSGYTF.

The chain has TRBV7-8 and TRBJ2-1; no firm D call. The germline V gene encodes CDR1 SGHVS and CDR2 FQNEAQ. This CDR3 region has 14 residues. With 5 bases removed from V and 1 base from J, the gap between germline ends came to 9 bases. The CDR3 bases are TGTGCCAGCAGCCTCCTCGGGTCCTACAATGAGCAGTTCTTC. Its protein is CASSLLGSYNEQFF.

The chain couples TRBV29-1 to TRBJ2-5; 8 nucleotides agree with TRBD2. Germline assignment: CDR1 SQVTM and CDR2 ANQGSEA. J lost 5 bases, V lost 6 bases, and 8 bases had no gene match. The CDR3 contains 13 residues. CDR3: CSVNGGRHETQYF. The CDR3 DNA reads TGCAGCGTAAATGGCGGGAGGCACGAGACCCAGTACTTC.

In this sample, this clonotype turned up many times. The chain employs TRBV25-1 and TRBJ2-1; D perhaps matches TRBD1 (5 bases). The CDR3 spans 11 residues. CDR1 MGHDK and CDR2 SYGVNS come from the germline V gene. Trimming removed 5 bases at V and 9 bases at J, with 8 bases between. The CDR3 nucleotides read TGTGCCAGCAGTCAGGGAAGTGAGCAGTTCTTC. It codes for CASSQGSEQFF.

To note about this clonotype: A much larger clonotype is one base distant, so this may be a read error. This sequence joins TRBV5-1 and TRBJ2-1, with D perhaps being TRBD1 or TRBD2 (6 bases each). The germline V gene encodes CDR1 SGHRS and CDR2 YFSETQ. V was pared by 6 bases and J by 9 bases, with 13 bases between. There are 12 residues in the CDR3. CDR3 nucleotide sequence: TGCGCCAGCACCATGACGGGGGCTGAGCAGTTCTTC. It specifies CASTMTGAEQFF.

This clonotype was seen at least ten times. The rearrangement uses TRBV4-3 and TRBJ2-2, with TRBD2 matching 7 bases. J was trimmed by 6 bases and V by 0 bases; bases with no gene match: 13. This CDR3 is built from 18 residues. Germline CDR1 reads LGHNA; CDR2 reads YSLEER. CDR3 in amino acids: CASSQEFAGAVSAGELFF. DNA of the CDR3: TGCGCCAGCAGCCAAGAATTCGCGGGAGCGGTCAGCGCCGGGGAGCTGTTTTTT.

The table lists this clonotype with a few counts. The chain links TRBV20-1 to TRBJ2-1; 7 positions match TRBD1. V lost 0 bases to trimming and J lost 4 bases; unmatched junction nucleotides: 6. Germline loops: CDR1 DFQATT, CDR2 SNEGSKA (reference sequence). The CDR3 spans 15 residues. The CDR3 DNA follows: TGCAGTGCTAGAGACTTCGGGACAGCTTACAATGAGCAGTTCTTC. Protein: CSARDFGTAYNEQFF.

In this sample, this clonotype turned up a few times. The genes are TRBV10-1 and TRBJ2-7; D unclear. Trimming took 0 bases from V and 6 from J, leaving 15 bases between them. The germline V gene has CDR1 WNHNN and CDR2 SYGVQD (reference sequence). This CDR3 is built from 15 residues. Here the CDR3 reads CASSESNSAVGEQYF. The DNA for the CDR3 is TGCGCCAGCAGTGAGTCGAATTCGGCAGTGGGCGAGCAGTACTTC.

This sequence joins TRBV20-1 and TRBJ2-7; D gene uncertain. The CDR3 consists of 15 residues. The germline V gene encodes CDR1 DFQATT and CDR2 SNEGSKA (reference sequence). The germline V and J ends were trimmed by 0 bases and 0 bases, with 12 bases remaining between them. Here the CDR3 DNA reads TGCAGTGCTAGAGATGAGTACGGCTACTCCTACGAGCAGTACTTC. This sequence encodes CSARDEYGYSYEQYF.

Ten or more counts support this clonotype. V is TRBV6-1 and J is TRBJ2-4; perhaps D is TRBD1 or TRBD2 (5 bases each). The V and J ends lost 7 bases and 10 bases respectively, with 8 bases between them. The CDR3 spans 10 residues. Germline values: CDR1 MNHNS, CDR2 SASEGT. The CDR3 DNA reads as TGTGCCAGCACAGAGGGGATTCAGTACTTC. Protein product: CASTEGIQYF.

This clonotype was counted ten times or more. The V gene is TRBV13, the J gene TRBJ2-1; D might be TRBD2 (6 bases). The CDR3 consists of 14 residues. Trimming removed 6 bases from V and 8 bases from J, with 17 bases in between. The germline V gene encodes CDR1 PRHDT and CDR2 FYEKMQ (reference sequence). The CDR3 DNA sequence: TGTGCCAGCAGATCTAGACTAGATGGTTATGAGCAGTTCTTC. This encodes CASRSRLDGYEQFF.

This sequence joins TRBV19 and TRBJ2-1; a weak D match, TRBD1 (5 bases). Between the trimmed V and J ends, which lost 3 bases and 5 bases, there was a span of 14 bases. The CDR3 loop spans 15 amino acids. Germline-derived CDR1 and CDR2 are LNHDA and SQIVND (reference sequence). The CDR3 protein is CASSIQGHKDNEQFF. In nucleotides, the CDR3 is TGTGCCAGTAGTATTCAGGGCCACAAGGACAATGAGCAGTTCTTC.

This clonotype was found many times. J is TRBJ1-2 and V is TRBV12-3 or TRBV12-4; D is unresolved. The CDR3 runs to 14 residues. V lost 1 base and J lost 0, with 6 bases in between. The CDR3 spells CASSLVGPNYGYTF. In nucleotides, the CDR3 is TGTGCCAGCAGTTTAGTCGGCCCTAACTATGGCTACACCTTC.

This clonotype has at least ten counts. CDR3: CASSTGQIINYGYTF. CDR3 nucleotides: TGTGCCAGCAGTACGGGACAGATAATAAACTATGGCTACACCTTC. The chain employs TRBV28 and TRBJ1-2, with TRBD1 matching 7 bases. The CDR3 covers 15 residues. V lost 5 bases and J lost 2; bases outside the gene matches: 8. CDR1 is MDHEN and CDR2 is SYDVKM in the germline V gene.

The gene calls are TRBV7-6 and TRBJ2-1, with D possibly called TRBD1 or TRBD2 (6 bases each). V was shortened by 3 bases and J by 5 bases, with 11 bases between the two germline ends. Germline V gene lookup returns CDR1 SGHVS and CDR2 FNYEAQ. This CDR3 has 14 residues. CDR3 bases: TGTGCCAGCAGCTTGTGGGGGGCCAACAATGAGCAGTTCTTC. Residues: CASSLWGANNEQFF.

This clonotype was counted at least ten times. The chain uses TRBV2 and TRBJ1-4, with unresolved D. This CDR3 is 17 amino acids long. Between the trimmed V and J ends, which lost 6 bases and 0 bases, there was a span of 17 bases. CDR1 and CDR2 from the germline V gene are SNHLY and FYNNEI. The CDR3: CASSGPRSLTTNEKLFF. The CDR3, as DNA: TGTGCCAGCAGCGGCCCAAGGAGCCTTACAACTAATGAAAAACTGTTTTTT.

This clonotype has a count of ten or more. The gene calls are TRBV5-1 and TRBJ1-2, with D uncertain. The CDR3 runs to 13 residues. Germline V gene lookup returns CDR1 SGHRS and CDR2 YFSETQ. V gave up 1 base and J gave up 4 bases, with 8 bases separating them. The CDR3 region has the DNA TGCGCCAGCAGCTTGCGAAGCGGCTATGGCTACACCTTC. Translated: CASSLRSGYGYTF.

The chain links TRBV5-5 to TRBJ1-1; possible D gene TRBD1, 6 bases. Germline V gene data show CDR1 as SGHKS and CDR2 as YYEKEE (reference sequence). The V end was cut by 4 bases, the J end by 4 bases, with 11 bases between. The CDR3 is made up of 13 amino acids. CDR3 bases: TGTGCCAGCAGCATTGGGACACGCACTGAAGCTTTCTTT. Translation: CASSIGTRTEAFF.

The chain recombines TRBV12-2 with TRBJ2-2; no check of the table's D call, TRBD1, against the DNA was made. TRBV12-2 is termed a pseudogene. This CDR3 spans 17 amino acids. This chain's CDR3 is CASRSDLDSDLHRELFF. The CDR3 DNA is TGTGCAAGTCGCTCAGATTTAGACAGCGATTTACACCGGGAGCTGTTTTTT.

The table lists this clonotype with many counts. The chain employs TRBV20-1 and TRBJ2-1; D possibly corresponds to TRBD1 (6 bases). Trimming left V 1 base short and J 0 bases short, with 10 bases between. Germline V gene lookup returns CDR1 DFQATT and CDR2 SNEGSKA (reference sequence). The CDR3 runs 15 residues. The CDR3 spells CSARVTGTSYNEQFF. The DNA for the CDR3 is TGCAGTGCTAGAGTAACAGGGACCTCCTACAATGAGCAGTTCTTC.